The present TCR beta chain was sequenced within a study of T-cell reconstitution after alpha-beta-depleted transplantation in children. Findings and limits, study-wide: After one year, T-cell counts and TCRbeta diversity mostly came from new T cells. Where alpha-beta T cells came from about two months after transplant was reportedly several hundred expanded graft clones. The study traced high day-60 TCRbeta diversity in some patients to surviving recipient T cells and thymic progenitors.

This CDR3 contains 13 residues. Germline V gene lookup returns CDR1 SQVTM and CDR2 ANQGSEA. Trimming cost V 1 base and J 1 base, with 4 bases left between them. This clonotype was recorded at least ten times. The antigen remains undetermined. Unique molecular identifiers were built into the TCRbeta library. TCRdb itself ran the PCR reads through MiXCR, one entry per CDR3 protein. The data contain some 830,000 distinct CDR3 sequences, around 17% of them singletons. The V and J genes are TRBV29-1 and TRBJ2-2, with D unclear. This receptor was obtained from a male patient between 5 and 17 years old who had a stem cell transplant for acute lymphoblastic leukemia, so the T cells may come from the graft donor. The sequencing here drew on PBMCs, mostly from graft donor cells, taken 360 days after TCRalphabeta/CD19-depleted stem cell transplant. The DNA of the CDR3 is TGCAGCGTTGAAGTTAAGAACACCGGGGAGCTGTTTTTT. It codes for CSVEVKNTGELFF.